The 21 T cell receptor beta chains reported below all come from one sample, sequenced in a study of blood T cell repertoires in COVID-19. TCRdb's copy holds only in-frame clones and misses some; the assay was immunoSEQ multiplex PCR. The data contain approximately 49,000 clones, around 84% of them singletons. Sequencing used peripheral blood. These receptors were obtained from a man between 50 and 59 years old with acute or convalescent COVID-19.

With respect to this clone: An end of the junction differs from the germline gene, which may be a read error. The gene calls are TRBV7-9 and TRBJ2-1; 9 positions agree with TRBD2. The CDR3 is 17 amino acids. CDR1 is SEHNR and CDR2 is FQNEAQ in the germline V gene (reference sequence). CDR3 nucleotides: TGTGCCAGCACCTTACCATTTGGCGGGGGGGATTACAATGAGCAGTTCTTC. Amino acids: CASTLPFGGGDYNEQFF.

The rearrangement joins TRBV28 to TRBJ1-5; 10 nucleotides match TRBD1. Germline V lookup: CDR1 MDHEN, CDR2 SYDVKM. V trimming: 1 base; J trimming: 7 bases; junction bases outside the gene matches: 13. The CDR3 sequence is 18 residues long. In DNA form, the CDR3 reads TGTGCCAGCAGTTTATTCTCTCTCCGGGACAGGGGAGGACAGCCCCAGCATTTT. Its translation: CASSLFSLRDRGGQPQHF.

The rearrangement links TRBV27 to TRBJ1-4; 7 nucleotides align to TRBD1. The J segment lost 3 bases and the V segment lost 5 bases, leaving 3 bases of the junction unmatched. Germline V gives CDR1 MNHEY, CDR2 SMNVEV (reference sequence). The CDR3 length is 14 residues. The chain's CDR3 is CASSRGTANEKLFF. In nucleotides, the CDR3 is TGTGCCAGCAGTCGGGGGACAGCTAATGAAAAACTGTTTTTT.

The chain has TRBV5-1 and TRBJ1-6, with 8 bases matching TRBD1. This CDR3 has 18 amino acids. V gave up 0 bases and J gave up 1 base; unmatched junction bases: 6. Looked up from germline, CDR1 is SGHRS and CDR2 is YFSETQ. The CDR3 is CASSLGGQAGSYNSPLHF. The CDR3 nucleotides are TGCGCCAGCAGCTTGGGGGGACAGGCTGGTTCCTATAATTCACCCCTCCACTTT.

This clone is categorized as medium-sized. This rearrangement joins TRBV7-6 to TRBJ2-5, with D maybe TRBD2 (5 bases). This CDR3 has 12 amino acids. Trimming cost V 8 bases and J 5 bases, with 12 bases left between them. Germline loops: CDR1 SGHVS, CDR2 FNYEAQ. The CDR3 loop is CASPGVGETQYF. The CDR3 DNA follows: TGTGCCAGCCCCGGGGTAGGGGAGACCCAGTACTTC.

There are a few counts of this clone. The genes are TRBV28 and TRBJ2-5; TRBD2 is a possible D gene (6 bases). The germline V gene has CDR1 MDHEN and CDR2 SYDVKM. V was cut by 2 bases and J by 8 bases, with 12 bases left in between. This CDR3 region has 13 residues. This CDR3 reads CASSLTSGRTQYF. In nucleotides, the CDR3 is TGTGCCAGCAGTTTAACCTCCGGGAGAACCCAGTACTTC.

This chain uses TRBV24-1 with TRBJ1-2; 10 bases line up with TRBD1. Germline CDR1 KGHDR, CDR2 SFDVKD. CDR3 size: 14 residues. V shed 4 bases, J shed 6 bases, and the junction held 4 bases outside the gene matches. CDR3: CATSDGQGDDGYTF. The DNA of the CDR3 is TGTGCCACCAGTGACGGACAGGGGGATGATGGCTACACCTTC.

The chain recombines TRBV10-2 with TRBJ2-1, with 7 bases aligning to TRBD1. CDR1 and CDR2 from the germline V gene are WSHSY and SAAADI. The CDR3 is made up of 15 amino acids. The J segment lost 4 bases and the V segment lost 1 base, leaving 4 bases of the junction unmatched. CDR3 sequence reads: CASSEYRGSYNEQFF. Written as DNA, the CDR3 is TGCGCCAGCAGTGAGTACAGGGGCTCGTACAATGAGCAGTTCTTC.

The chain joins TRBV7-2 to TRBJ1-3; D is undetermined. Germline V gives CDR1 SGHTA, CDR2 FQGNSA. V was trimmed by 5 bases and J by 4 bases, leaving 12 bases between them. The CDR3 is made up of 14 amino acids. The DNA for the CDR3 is TGTGCCAGCAGCCCGGGTGGCATCGGAAACACCATATATTTT. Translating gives CASSPGGIGNTIYF. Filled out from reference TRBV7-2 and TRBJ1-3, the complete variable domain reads GAGVSQSPSNKVTEKGKDVELRCDPISGHTALYWYRQSLGQGLEFLIYFQGNSAPDKSGLPSDRFSAERTGGSVSTLTIQRTQQEDSAVYLCASSPGGIGNTIYFGEGSWLTVV.

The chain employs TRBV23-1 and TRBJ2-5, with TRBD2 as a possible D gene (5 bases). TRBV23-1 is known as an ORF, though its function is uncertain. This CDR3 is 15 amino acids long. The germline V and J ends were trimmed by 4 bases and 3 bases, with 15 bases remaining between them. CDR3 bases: TGCGCCAGCAGTCCTTCGGACTCTAACGAAGAGACCCAGTACTTC. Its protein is CASSPSDSNEETQYF.

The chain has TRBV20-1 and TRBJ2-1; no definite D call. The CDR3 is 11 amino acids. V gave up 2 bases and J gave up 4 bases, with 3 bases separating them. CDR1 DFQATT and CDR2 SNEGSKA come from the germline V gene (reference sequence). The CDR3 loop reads CSARLYNEQFF. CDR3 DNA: TGCAGTGCTAGATTATACAATGAGCAGTTCTTC.

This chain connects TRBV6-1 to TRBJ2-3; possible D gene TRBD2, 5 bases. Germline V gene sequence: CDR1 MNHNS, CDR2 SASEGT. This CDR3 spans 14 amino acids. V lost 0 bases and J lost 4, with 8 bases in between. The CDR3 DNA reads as TGTGCCAGCAGTGAAGCAGGGAGCGCAGATACGCAGTATTTT. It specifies CASSEAGSADTQYF.

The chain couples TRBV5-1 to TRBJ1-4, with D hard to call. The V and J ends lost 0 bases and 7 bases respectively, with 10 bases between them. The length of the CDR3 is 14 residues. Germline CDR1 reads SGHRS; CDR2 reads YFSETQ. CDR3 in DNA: TGCGCCAGCAGCTTGGCCCTGGCGGGTGAAAAACTGTTTTTT. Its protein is CASSLALAGEKLFF.

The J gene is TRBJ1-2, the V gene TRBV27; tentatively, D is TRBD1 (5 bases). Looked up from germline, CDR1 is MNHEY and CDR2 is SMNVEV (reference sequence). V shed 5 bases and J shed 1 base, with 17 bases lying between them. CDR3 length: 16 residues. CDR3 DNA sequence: TGTGCCAGCAGTCCTAGTTTGGGGGAGGTTAACTATGGCTACACCTTC. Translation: CASSPSLGEVNYGYTF.

CDR3 coding DNA: TGTGCCAGCAGCTTAAATCGCGGGGGAAACACCGGGGAGCTGTTTTTT. Its protein is CASSLNRGGNTGELFF. This rearrangement joins TRBV11-2 to TRBJ2-2, with 7 bases that match TRBD2. Looked up from germline, CDR1 is SGHAT and CDR2 is FQNNGV. This CDR3 is built from 16 residues. Trimming removed 2 bases from V and 2 bases from J; junction bases left unmatched: 5. Full variable domain (missing parts from reference TRBV11-2 and TRBJ2-2): EAGVAQSPRYKIIEKRQSVAFWCNPISGHATLYWYQQILGQGPKLLIQFQNNGVVDDSQLPKDRFSAERLKGVDSTLKIQPAKLEDSAVYLCASSLNRGGNTGELFFGEGSRLTVL.

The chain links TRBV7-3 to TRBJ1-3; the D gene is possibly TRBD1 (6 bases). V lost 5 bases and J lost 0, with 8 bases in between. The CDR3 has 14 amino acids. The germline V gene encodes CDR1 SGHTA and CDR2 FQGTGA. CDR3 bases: TGTGCCAGCAGCACAGGGAACTCTGGAAACACCATATATTTT. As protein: CASSTGNSGNTIYF. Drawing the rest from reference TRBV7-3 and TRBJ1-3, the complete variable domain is GAGVSQTPSNKVTEKGKYVELRCDPISGHTALYWYRQSLGQGPEFLIYFQGTGAADDSGLPNDRFFAVRPEGSVSTLKIQRTERGDSAVYLCASSTGNSGNTIYFGEGSWLTVV.

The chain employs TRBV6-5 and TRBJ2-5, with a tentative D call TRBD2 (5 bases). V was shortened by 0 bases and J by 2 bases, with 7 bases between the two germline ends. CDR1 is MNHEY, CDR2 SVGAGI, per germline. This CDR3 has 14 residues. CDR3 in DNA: TGTGCCAGCAGTTACTCAGGGAGTCAAGAGACCCAGTACTTC. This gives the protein CASSYSGSQETQYF.

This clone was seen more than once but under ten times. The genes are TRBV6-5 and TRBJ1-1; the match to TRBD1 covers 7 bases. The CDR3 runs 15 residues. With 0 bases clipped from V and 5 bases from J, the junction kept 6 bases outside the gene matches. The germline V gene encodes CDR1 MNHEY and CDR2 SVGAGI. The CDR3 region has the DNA TGTGCCAGCAGTTACTCAGGGGGCGGGTTGACTGAAGCTTTCTTT. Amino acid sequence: CASSYSGGGLTEAFF.

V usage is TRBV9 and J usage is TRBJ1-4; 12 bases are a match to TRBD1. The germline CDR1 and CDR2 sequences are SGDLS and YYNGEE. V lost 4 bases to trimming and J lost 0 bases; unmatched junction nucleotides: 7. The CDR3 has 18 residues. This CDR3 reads CASSPRGQGASTNEKLFF. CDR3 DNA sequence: TGTGCCAGCAGCCCCCGGGGACAGGGGGCGTCAACTAATGAAAAACTGTTTTTT.

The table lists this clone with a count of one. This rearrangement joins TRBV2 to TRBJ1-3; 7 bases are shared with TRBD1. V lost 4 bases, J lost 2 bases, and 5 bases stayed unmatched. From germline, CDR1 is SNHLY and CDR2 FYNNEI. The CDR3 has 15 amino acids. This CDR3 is CASSAIQGAGNTIYF. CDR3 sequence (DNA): TGTGCCAGCAGTGCCATTCAGGGGGCTGGAAACACCATATATTTT.

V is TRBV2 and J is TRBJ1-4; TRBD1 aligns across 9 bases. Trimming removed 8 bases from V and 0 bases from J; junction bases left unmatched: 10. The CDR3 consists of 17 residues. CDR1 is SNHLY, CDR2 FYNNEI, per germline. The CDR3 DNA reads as TGTGCCAGCTTCTGGGGACAGGGTACATCAACTAATGAAAAACTGTTTTTT. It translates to CASFWGQGTSTNEKLFF.